A selection of T cell receptor beta chains follows, all from one sample in a study of identical twins. A single record per CDR3 protein comes from TCRdb applying MiXCR to the 5' RACE reads. The data hold 450,000 or so distinct CDR3 sequences, with 13% to 15% observed a single time. These data also formed part of another study, on yellow fever vaccine responses in identical twins.

The sequenced sample consisted of CD4+ T cells sorted from blood. These receptors came from a woman between 18 and 30 years old in good health. CDR3s include the opening cysteine and the closing phenylalanine or tryptophan. The order of the fields is J gene, D gene, clone size, V gene, CDR3 protein, CDR3 DNA. D genes are given only for firm matches. Size is stated for part of the rows, as once, few or many counts, or as a class when the clone is expanded.

>TRBJ2-3|TRBD1|few|TRBV20-1
CSARAGGPADTQYF
TGCAGTGCTAGAGCAGGGGGCCCAGCAGATACGCAGTATTTT
>TRBJ2-5|TRBD1|few|TRBV5-1
CASSLNRGNQETQYF
TGCGCCAGCAGCTTAAACAGGGGGAACCAAGAGACCCAGTACTTC
>TRBJ2-7|TRBD1|few|TRBV4-2
CASSQQTGSSYEQYF
TGTGCCAGCAGCCAGCAGACAGGGAGCTCCTACGAGCAGTACTTC
>TRBJ2-7|TRBD1|.|TRBV3-1
CASSRRQGAGEQYF
TGTGCCAGCAGCCGCCGACAGGGGGCGGGCGAGCAGTACTTC
>TRBJ2-7|TRBD1|.|TRBV7-2
CASSGRQGMSWEQYF
TGTGCCAGCAGCGGTAGACAGGGGATGAGTTGGGAGCAGTACTTC
>TRBJ2-2|.|few|TRBV9
CASSVGTMATGELFF
TGTGCCAGCAGCGTAGGAACCATGGCCACCGGGGAGCTGTTTTTT
>TRBJ1-2|.|.|TRBV20-1
CSARVQELYGYTF
TGCAGTGCTAGGGTACAGGAACTCTATGGCTACACCTTC
>TRBJ2-2|.|few|TRBV20-1
CSASSGAYTGELFF
TGCAGTGCTAGTTCGGGGGCCTACACCGGGGAGCTGTTTTTT
>TRBJ2-7|TRBD2|few|TRBV5-1
CASRPGLAGTVEQYF
TGCGCCAGCAGACCCGGACTAGCGGGGACAGTCGAGCAGTACTTC
>TRBJ2-5|.|.|TRBV15
CATSRGSYQETQYF
TGTGCCACCAGCAGAGGGAGTTATCAAGAGACCCAGTACTTC
>TRBJ2-1|TRBD1|many|TRBV27
CASSGTGGYNEQFF
TGTGCCAGCTCAGGGACAGGGGGATACAATGAGCAGTTCTTC
>TRBJ2-3|.|.|TRBV5-5
CASSLGSGSSTDTQYF
TGTGCCAGCAGCTTGGGCAGTGGATCTAGCACAGATACGCAGTATTTT
>TRBJ2-2|TRBD2|.|TRBV2
CASRGLAGVNTGELFF
TGTGCCAGCAGAGGACTAGCGGGAGTGAACACCGGGGAGCTGTTTTTT
>TRBJ2-7|.|few|TRBV4-3
CASADRLRREQYF
TGCGCCAGCGCAGATAGGCTTAGGCGCGAGCAGTACTTC
>TRBJ2-5|.|few|TRBV7-2
CASSLQAGAGETQYF
TGTGCCAGCAGTCTCCAGGCTGGGGCGGGGGAGACCCAGTACTTC
>TRBJ1-4|.|many|TRBV12-3/TRBV12-4
CASSRQNEKLFF
TGTGCCAGCAGCCGACAAAATGAAAAACTGTTTTTT
>TRBJ2-4|TRBD1|few|TRBV7-2
CASSSRARRQGGNIQYF
TGTGCCAGCAGCTCACGTGCCAGGCGACAGGGTGGAAACATTCAGTACTTC